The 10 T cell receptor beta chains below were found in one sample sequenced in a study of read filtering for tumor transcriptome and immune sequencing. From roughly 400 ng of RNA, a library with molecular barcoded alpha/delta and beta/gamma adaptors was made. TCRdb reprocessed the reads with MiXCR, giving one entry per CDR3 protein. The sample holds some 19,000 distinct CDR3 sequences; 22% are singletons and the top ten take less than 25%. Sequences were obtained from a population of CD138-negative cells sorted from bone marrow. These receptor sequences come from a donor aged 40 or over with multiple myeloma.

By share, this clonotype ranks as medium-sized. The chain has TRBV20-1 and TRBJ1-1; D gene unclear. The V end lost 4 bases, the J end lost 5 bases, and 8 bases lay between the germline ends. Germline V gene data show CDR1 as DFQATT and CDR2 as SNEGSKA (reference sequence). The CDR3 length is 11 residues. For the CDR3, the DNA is TGCAGTGCTAAACTTGGAACTGAAGCTTTCTTT. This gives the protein CSAKLGTEAFF.

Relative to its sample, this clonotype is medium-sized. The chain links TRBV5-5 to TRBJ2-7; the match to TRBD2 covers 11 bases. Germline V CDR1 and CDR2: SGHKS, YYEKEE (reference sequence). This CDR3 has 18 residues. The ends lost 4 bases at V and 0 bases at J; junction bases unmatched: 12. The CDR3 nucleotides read TGTGCCAGCAGCCTGACACTAGCGGGAGCCGCTAGCTCCTACGAGCAGTACTTC. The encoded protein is CASSLTLAGAASSYEQYF.

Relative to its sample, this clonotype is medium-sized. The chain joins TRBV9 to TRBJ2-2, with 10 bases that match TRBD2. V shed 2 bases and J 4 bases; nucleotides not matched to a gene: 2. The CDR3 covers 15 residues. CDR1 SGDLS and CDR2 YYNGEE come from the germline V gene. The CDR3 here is CASSVWTSGTGELFF. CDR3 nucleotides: TGTGCCAGCAGCGTTTGGACTAGCGGCACCGGGGAGCTGTTTTTT.

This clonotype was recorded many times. The CDR3 reads CAISESSGEQWNWQFF. The CDR3 DNA sequence: TGTGCCATCAGTGAGTCATCAGGTGAGCAGTGGAATTGGCAGTTCTTC. The chain recombines TRBV10-3 with TRBJ2-1; D is undetermined. The V gene lost 0 bases and the J gene lost 12 bases, with 21 bases spanning the gap. This CDR3 is built from 16 residues. The germline V gene has CDR1 ENHRY and CDR2 SYGVKD.

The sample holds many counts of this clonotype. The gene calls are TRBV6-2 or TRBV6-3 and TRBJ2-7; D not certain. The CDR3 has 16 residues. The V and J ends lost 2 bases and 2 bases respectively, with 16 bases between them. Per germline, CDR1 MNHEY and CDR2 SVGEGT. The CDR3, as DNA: TGTGCCAGCAGTTACCATCCCACCACGGGCCCCTACGAGCAGTACTTC. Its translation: CASSYHPTTGPYEQYF.

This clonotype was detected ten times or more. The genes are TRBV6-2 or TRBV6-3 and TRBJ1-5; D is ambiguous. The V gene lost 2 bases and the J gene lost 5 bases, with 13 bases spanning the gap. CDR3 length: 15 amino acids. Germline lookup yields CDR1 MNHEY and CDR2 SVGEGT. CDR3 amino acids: CASSYGGPGDQPQHF. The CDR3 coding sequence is TGTGCCAGCAGTTACGGTGGACCGGGAGATCAGCCCCAGCATTTT.

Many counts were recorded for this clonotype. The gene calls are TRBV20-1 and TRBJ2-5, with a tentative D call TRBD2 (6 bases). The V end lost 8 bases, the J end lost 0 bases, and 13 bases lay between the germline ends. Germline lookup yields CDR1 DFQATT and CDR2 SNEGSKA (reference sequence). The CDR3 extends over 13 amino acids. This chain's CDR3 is CSPLASYQETQYF. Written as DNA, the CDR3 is TGCAGTCCCCTAGCGTCGTACCAAGAGACCCAGTACTTC.

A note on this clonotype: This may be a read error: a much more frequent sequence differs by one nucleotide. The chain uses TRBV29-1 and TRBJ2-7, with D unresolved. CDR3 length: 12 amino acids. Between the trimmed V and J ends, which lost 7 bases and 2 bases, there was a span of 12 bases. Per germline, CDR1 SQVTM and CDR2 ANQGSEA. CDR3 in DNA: TGCAGCGCTGTAGGCGAGACCTACGAGCAGTACTTC. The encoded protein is CSAVGETYEQYF.

CDR3 loop: CASSNQRFGEGELFF. As DNA, the CDR3 is TGTGCCAGCAGCAACCAACGGTTTGGAGAAGGGGAGCTGTTTTTT. The V and J genes are TRBV7-8 and TRBJ2-2; D call uncertain. The CDR3 has 15 amino acids. V dropped 5 bases and J dropped 8 bases, with 18 bases sitting between them. CDR1 SGHVS and CDR2 FQNEAQ come from the germline V gene. Full variable domain (missing parts from reference TRBV7-8 and TRBJ2-2): GAGVSQSPRYKVAKRGQDVALRCDPISGHVSLFWYQQALGQGPEFLTYFQNEAQLDKSGLPSDRFFAERPEGSVSTLKIQRTQQEDSAVYLCASSNQRFGEGELFFGEGSRLTVL.

Here the CDR3 DNA reads TGTGCCAGCACCACCTCGGGGGGGGGCAAAAACATTCAGTACTTC. It translates to CASTTSGGGKNIQYF. V is TRBV12-3 or TRBV12-4 and J is TRBJ2-4, with TRBD2 matching over 8 bases. V gave up 7 bases and J gave up 3 bases; unmatched junction bases: 8. The CDR3 consists of 15 residues.